One sample yielded the 29 T cell receptor beta chains listed below, sequenced in a study of T cells in Graves' hyperthyroidism and ophthalmopathy (dated by TCRdb to between 2018 and 2021). Library generation was performed with multiplex PCR. Sequencer: Illumina HiSeq 2000. TCR beta CDR3 regions were amplified from RNA transcripts. The first round of RT-PCR for the TCR CDR3 was performed with the HTBI primer set and the Qiagen OneStep RT-PCR kit. The raw public reads went through TCRdb reprocessing: fastp at Q25, MiXCR clone calling, in-frame beta chains kept. A single entry per CDR3 protein holds the most common genes and DNA from its merged rows. The sample table holds some 550,000 distinct CDR3 sequences, of which more than 20% were seen once. Less than 30% of the sample belongs to the ten largest clones. The sequenced sample was blood. These receptors all come from a man younger than 35 with Graves' hyperthyroidism.

This clonotype appeared a single time. This chain uses TRBV6-5 with TRBJ1-1, with 7 bases matching TRBD1. Germline V gene data show CDR1 as MNHEY and CDR2 as SVGAGI. V was clipped by 2 bases and J by 1 base; unmatched bases: 1. There are 14 residues in the CDR3. CDR3 loop: CASSYGDRNTEAFF. Here the CDR3 DNA reads TGTGCCAGCAGTTACGGGGACAGGAACACTGAAGCTTTCTTT.

This clonotype was recorded a few times. The V and J genes are TRBV30 and TRBJ1-1, with D unclear. V shed 4 bases and J shed 0 bases, with 15 bases lying between them. This CDR3 region has 15 residues. Germline assignment: CDR1 GTSNPN and CDR2 SVGIG (reference sequence). The CDR3 DNA sequence: TGTGCCTGGAACCACCCCCTCGGGGTGAACACTGAAGCTTTCTTT. It yields the protein CAWNHPLGVNTEAFF.

The V and J genes are TRBV7-2 and TRBJ2-5; TRBD1 agrees at 8 bases. CDR3 length: 14 amino acids. Germline values: CDR1 SGHTA, CDR2 FQGNSA. V lost 4 bases and J lost 4; bases outside the gene matches: 5. CDR3 in DNA: TGTGCCAGCAGCTCGCGGACAGGGAGAGAGACCCAGTACTTC. Amino acid sequence: CASSSRTGRETQYF.

This clonotype was observed at least ten times. The chain carries TRBV11-3 and TRBJ2-4; 9 bases are shared with TRBD1. Germline lookup yields CDR1 SGHNT and CDR2 YENEEA. This CDR3 is 19 amino acids long. The junction had 15 bases not matched to a gene; V was cut back by 4 bases and J by 2 bases. The CDR3 sequence is CASSYLGTGSLGPKNIQYF. In DNA, the CDR3 is TGTGCCAGCAGCTACCTCGGGACAGGGTCTCTGGGTCCCAAAAACATTCAGTACTTC. Full variable domain (outside the CDR3, taken from reference TRBV11-3 and TRBJ2-4): EAGVVQSPRYKIIEKKQPVAFWCNPISGHNTLYWYLQNLGQGPELLIRYENEEAVDDSQLPKDRFSAERLKGVDSTLKIQPAELGDSAVYLCASSYLGTGSLGPKNIQYFGAGTRLSVL.

The genes are TRBV6-2 or TRBV6-3 and TRBJ2-7; maybe TRBD2 (6 bases). CDR3 size: 15 residues. The germline V gene encodes CDR1 MNHEY and CDR2 SVGEGT. V gave up 2 bases and J gave up 1 base, with 12 bases separating them. The DNA for the CDR3 is TGTGCCAGCAGTTACGGAGGGACCCATTCCTACGAGCAGTACTTC. This gives the protein CASSYGGTHSYEQYF.

This clonotype was picked up many times. The chain is built from TRBV30 and TRBJ2-7; 8 nucleotides line up with TRBD2. Looked up from germline, CDR1 is GTSNPN and CDR2 is SVGIG (reference sequence). With 5 bases clipped from V and 6 bases from J, the junction kept 15 bases outside the gene matches. There are 15 residues in the CDR3. The CDR3 loop is CAWQRWSGGKGEQYF. CDR3 bases: TGTGCCTGGCAAAGGTGGAGCGGGGGAAAGGGCGAGCAGTACTTC. The full variable domain, in which reference TRBV30 and TRBJ2-7 provide the parts outside the CDR3, is SQTIHQWPATLVQPVGSPLSLECTVEGTSNPNLYWYRQAAGRGLQLLFYSVGIGQISSEVPQNLSASRPQDRQFILSSKKLLLSDSGFYLCAWQRWSGGKGEQYFGPGTRLTVT.

The chain has TRBV7-9 and TRBJ2-5, with D possibly being TRBD1 or TRBD2 (5 bases each). Germline loops: CDR1 SEHNR, CDR2 FQNEAQ (reference sequence). V was pared by 2 bases and J by 7 bases, with 11 bases between. The CDR3 has 13 residues. CDR3 nucleotide sequence: TGTGCCAGCAGCTTATTAGGGGACGGGACCCAGTACTTC. Translation: CASSLLGDGTQYF. The full variable domain, rest sourced from reference TRBV7-9 and TRBJ2-5, is DTGVSQNPRHKITKRGQNVTFRCDPISEHNRLYWYRQTLGQGPEFLTYFQNEAQLEKSRLLSDRFSAERPKGSFSTLEIQRTEQGDSAMYLCASSLLGDGTQYFGPGTRLLVL.

The chain uses TRBV7-9 and TRBJ1-1; D is possibly TRBD1 (6 bases). The CDR3 spans 15 residues. Trimming removed 8 bases at V and 3 bases at J, with 19 bases between. CDR1 and CDR2 (germline): SEHNR, FQNEAQ (reference sequence). Here the CDR3 reads CASQPLQGQDTEAFF. CDR3 bases: TGTGCCAGCCAGCCCCTACAGGGTCAGGACACTGAAGCTTTCTTT.

In its sample, this clonotype was seen many times. The chain uses TRBV12-3 or TRBV12-4 and TRBJ1-2, with 12 bases that match TRBD1. The length of the CDR3 is 16 residues. V was clipped by 5 bases and J by 7 bases; unmatched bases: 11. CDR3 DNA: TGTGCCAGCAGTGACGGGACAGGGGGCGCTTTGGGTGGCTACACCTTC. This encodes CASSDGTGGALGGYTF.

Notes on this clonotype: A read error is possible here, since a much larger clone lies one base away. The chain recombines TRBV5-1 with TRBJ1-3, with D uncertain. This CDR3 spans 17 amino acids. Germline-derived CDR1 and CDR2 are SGHRS and YFSETQ. The CDR3 DNA follows: TGCGCCAGCAGCTACTCGACCCCCACGGGAGGAGGAAACGCCATATATTTT. Protein: CASSYSTPTGGGNAIYF. Variable domain in full (rest from reference TRBV5-1 and TRBJ1-3): KAGVTQTPRYLIKTRGQQVTLSCSPISGHRSVSWYQQTPGQGLQFLFEYFSETQRNKGNFPGRFSGRQFSNSRSEMNVSTLELGDSALYLCASSYSTPTGGGNAIYFGEGSWLTVV.

This clonotype has at least ten counts. The CDR3 nucleotides read TGTGCCAGCAGCATGGACAGGGGGCGCCCCGGGGAGCTGTTTTTT. It codes for CASSMDRGRPGELFF. This chain connects TRBV12-3 or TRBV12-4 to TRBJ2-2, with 11 bases that match TRBD1. V gave up 6 bases and J gave up 6 bases; unmatched junction bases: 6. The length of the CDR3 is 15 residues.

This clonotype has ten or more counts. This chain links TRBV30 with TRBJ1-2; D unresolved. Germline-derived CDR1 and CDR2 are GTSNPN and SVGIG (reference sequence). V was trimmed by 4 bases and J by 5 bases, leaving 8 bases between them. The CDR3 covers 11 residues. The CDR3 DNA sequence: TGTGCCTGGATGGCGCTATATGGCTACACCTTC. Protein product: CAWMALYGYTF.

This clonotype occurred many times. The gene calls are TRBV19 and TRBJ1-1; TRBD1 aligns across 8 bases. Trimming cost V 4 bases and J 11 bases; bases outside gene matches: 12. The CDR3 runs to 14 residues. The germline V gene has CDR1 LNHDA and CDR2 SQIVND (reference sequence). The DNA for the CDR3 is TGTGCCAGTAGTACCCAGGGGGCGACGGCCGGGGCTTTCTTT. Protein product: CASSTQGATAGAFF.

This clonotype was observed many times. The chain is built from TRBV6-2 or TRBV6-3 and TRBJ1-2; 9 bases map to TRBD1. CDR1 and CDR2 from the germline V gene are MNHEY and SVGEGT. The CDR3 runs to 16 residues. V dropped 6 bases and J dropped 4; count of bases not matched to a gene: 12. CDR3 sequence (DNA): TGTGCCAGCAGGCGGGACAGGGCCCTTCCGGCCTATGGCTACACCTTC. Residues: CASRRDRALPAYGYTF.

The table lists this clonotype with many counts. The rearrangement joins TRBV28 to TRBJ2-5; possible D gene TRBD2, 7 bases. Per the germline V gene, CDR1 is MDHEN and CDR2 is SYDVKM. V lost 3 bases and J 4 bases, leaving 18 bases between the germline ends. The CDR3 consists of 16 residues. As DNA, the CDR3 is TGTGCCAGCAGTTTGAGGGGGGGGCCGGAGCGAGAGACCCAGTACTTC. This gives the protein CASSLRGGPERETQYF.

This clonotype was seen ten or more times. The V call is TRBV28, the J call TRBJ2-5; the D is unclear. The CDR3 totals 13 residues. CDR1 MDHEN and CDR2 SYDVKM come from the germline V gene. Trimming cost V 7 bases and J 5 bases, with 14 bases left between them. The CDR3 DNA is TGTGCCAGCACCGCACGTGGGGATGAGACCCAGTACTTC. Translated, it gives CASTARGDETQYF.

V usage is TRBV24-1 and J usage is TRBJ1-5; D unresolved. Germline assignment: CDR1 KGHDR and CDR2 SFDVKD. V lost 6 bases and J 7 bases, leaving 12 bases between the germline ends. CDR3 length equals 13 residues. The DNA for the CDR3 is TGTGCCACCAGTCAAGTTACCTGGCAGCCCCAGCATTTT. This codes for CATSQVTWQPQHF.

This rearrangement joins TRBV6-5 to TRBJ2-7; 9 nucleotides align to TRBD2. The CDR3 runs to 15 residues. From germline, CDR1 is MNHEY and CDR2 SVGAGI. Trimming cost V 2 bases and J 2 bases; bases outside gene matches: 4. CDR3 sequence: CASSYDSGRTYEQYF. CDR3 bases: TGTGCCAGCAGTTACGATAGCGGGAGAACCTACGAGCAGTACTTC.

The gene calls are TRBV19 and TRBJ1-1, with D perhaps TRBD1 (5 bases). Germline V gene data show CDR1 as LNHDA and CDR2 as SQIVND (reference sequence). V lost 7 bases, J lost 8 bases, and 20 bases lay in between. This CDR3 is built from 14 residues. In DNA form, the CDR3 reads TGTGCCAGTACCGATAAGGCAGGGCTGACGGAAGCTTTCTTT. Its protein is CASTDKAGLTEAFF.

In this sample, this clonotype turned up many times. This chain connects TRBV5-1 to TRBJ1-5; D is unclear. The ends were cut back, 0 bases at V and 10 bases at J, with 8 bases in the middle. CDR3 length equals 12 residues. Germline CDR1 and CDR2: SGHRS and YFSETQ. The CDR3 coding sequence is TGCGCCAGCAGCTTGGATCTCGCTCCCCAGCATTTT. It specifies CASSLDLAPQHF.

The rearrangement joins TRBV12-3 or TRBV12-4 to TRBJ1-5; D is uncertain. The CDR3 runs 13 residues. V lost 3 bases, J lost 6 bases, and 9 bases lay in between. CDR3 nucleotide sequence: TGTGCCAGCAGTTTTGGTGGTTCTCAGCCCCAGCATTTT. Amino acids: CASSFGGSQPQHF.

This chain joins TRBV12-3 or TRBV12-4 and TRBJ2-7; TRBD2 aligns across 8 bases. J gave up 4 bases and V 6 bases, and 8 bases lay outside the gene matches. This CDR3 has 14 residues. The CDR3 loop reads CASSHQLAVYEQYF. The CDR3 DNA follows: TGTGCCAGCAGCCACCAACTAGCGGTGTACGAGCAGTACTTC.

Regarding this clonotype: Just one base apart from a much larger clone, this may be a read error. This rearrangement joins TRBV30 to TRBJ1-5, with TRBD1 as a possible D gene (5 bases). The length of the CDR3 is 14 residues. Germline CDR1 GTSNPN, CDR2 SVGIG (reference sequence). The CDR3: CACTAPRGNQPQPF. CDR3 DNA sequence: TGTGCCTGCACCGCGCCCCGGGGCAATCAGCCCCAGCCTTTT. The variable domain in full, with the rest retrieved from reference TRBV30 and TRBJ1-5, is SQTIHQWPATLVQPVGSPLSLECTVEGTSNPNLYWYRQAAGRGLQLLFYSVGIGQISSEVPQNLSASRPQDRQFILSSKKLLLSDSGFYLCACTAPRGNQPQPFGDGTRLSIL.

The CDR3 region has the DNA TGTGCCAGCAGTTTTCTCAGGGAGGGGTCTGAAGCTTTCTTT. This codes for CASSFLREGSEAFF. The chain links TRBV12-3 or TRBV12-4 to TRBJ1-1, with D possibly being TRBD1 (5 bases). This CDR3 comprises 14 residues. Trimming pared 3 bases from V and 6 bases from J, leaving 14 bases between.

The chain couples TRBV20-1 to TRBJ2-7, with 8 bases matching TRBD1. V gave up 4 bases and J gave up 7 bases; unmatched junction bases: 6. Germline CDR1 DFQATT, CDR2 SNEGSKA (reference sequence). This CDR3 contains 12 residues. The CDR3 reads CSAKRTGREQYF. The CDR3 DNA reads TGCAGTGCTAAACGGACAGGGCGAGAGCAGTACTTC.

The rearrangement links TRBV11-3 to TRBJ2-7; D unresolved. The CDR3 is 11 residues long. Trimming cost V 2 bases and J 5 bases, with 4 bases left between them. Germline CDR1 SGHNT, CDR2 YENEEA. CDR3 in DNA: TGTGCCAGCAGCTTACATGACGAGCAGTACTTC. Translation gives CASSLHDEQYF.

The chain has TRBV7-9 and TRBJ1-2; TRBD1 is a possible D gene (6 bases). With 2 bases removed from V and 2 bases from J, the gap between germline ends came to 12 bases. The CDR3 spans 15 residues. Germline V gene sequence: CDR1 SEHNR, CDR2 FQNEAQ (reference sequence). The DNA for the CDR3 is TGTGCCAGCAGCTTAAGAGGGGGGCCCAACTATGGCTACACCTTC. It is translated as CASSLRGGPNYGYTF.

This chain's CDR3 is CASSFNGGYEQYF. The CDR3 region has the DNA TGTGCCAGCAGTTTTAACGGGGGATACGAGCAGTACTTC. The chain uses TRBV27 and TRBJ2-7, with TRBD2 as a possible D gene (6 bases). Germline assignment: CDR1 MNHEY and CDR2 SMNVEV (reference sequence). CDR3 length: 13 residues. V lost 3 bases and J 4 bases, leaving 10 bases between the germline ends.

The chain couples TRBV20-1 to TRBJ2-7; 10 bases match TRBD2. CDR1 is DFQATT and CDR2 is SNEGSKA in the germline V gene (reference sequence). The CDR3 is made up of 14 amino acids. V shed 6 bases and J 5 bases; nucleotides not matched to a gene: 10. CDR3 in amino acids: CSARSSGGINEQYF. CDR3 nucleotide sequence: TGCAGTGCCCGTAGTAGCGGGGGGATCAACGAGCAGTACTTC.